This TCR beta chain appears in the sequencing data of a study of graft-versus-host responses after intestinal transplantation. V was pared by 2 bases and J by 5 bases, with 6 bases between. CDR3 length: 12 residues. Germline V gives CDR1 KGHSH, CDR2 LQKENI. Sequencing used immunoSEQ multiplex PCR; TCRdb keeps in-frame clones, though not all of them. The sample consists of approximately 14,000 clones, around a third of them appearing once. Irradiated, violet-dye-labeled stimulator cells, about 200,000 in number, were plated with about 200,000 CFSE-labeled responder cells. The material sequenced was alloreactive CD8+ T cells from a mixed lymphocyte reaction culture, taken before intestinal transplant. Subset described: CFSE-low proliferating T cells sorted from roughly six-day pre-transplant mixed lymphocyte reaction (GvH or HvG direction). The sequence derives from a human patient who received an intestinal transplant. The chain is built from TRBV18 and TRBJ1-1, with D possibly being TRBD1 (6 bases). As DNA, the CDR3 is TGTGCCAGCTCACCAACAGGGACTGAAGCTTTCTTT. Encoded protein: CASSPTGTEAFF. Combining the CDR3 with reference TRBV18 and TRBJ1-1 gives the whole variable domain NAGVMQNPRHLVRRRGQEARLRCSPMKGHSHVYWYRQLPEEGLKFMVYLQKENIIDESGMPKERFSAEFPKEGPSILRIQQVVRGDSAAYFCASSPTGTEAFFGQGTRLTVV.